This TCR beta chain originates from a study of blood T cell repertoires in COVID-19. Whole-study context: Donors in the United States, Italy and Spain gave samples during acute or convalescent COVID-19.

Original methodology: Reference gene primer amplification yielded estimated nucleated cell counts. Method: immunoSEQ multiplex PCR; TCRdb's copy keeps in-frame clones and lacks some. From that table come the V and J calls and clone size; the DNA was used to work out D and trimming. The sample shows about 130,000 clones, about 89% of them seen only once. On this clone: At one end the junction does not follow the germline gene, possibly because of a read error.

Germline V gene lookup returns CDR1 SSHAT and CDR2 FNYEAQ (reference sequence). The CDR3 is made up of 17 amino acids. The gene calls are TRBV7-7 and TRBJ2-1; 9 bases line up with TRBD2. The material sequenced was peripheral blood. The TCR was taken from a man between 50 and 59 years old with active COVID-19. CDR3 in DNA: TGTGCTAGCAGCTCCCTTCTGGGGCAGCGGGGGGACAATGAGCAGTTCTTC. Residues: CASSSLLGQRGDNEQFF.